The 25 T cell receptor beta chains below come from one sample, sequenced in a study of cytomegalovirus exposure and HLA in healthy donors. 13 Jbeta primers and 60 Vbeta primers were used for the PCR. Assay: immunoSEQ multiplex PCR; the TCRdb copy retains only in-frame clones and omits some. Of about 140,000 clones detected, about 74% appear once; the ten largest clones hold about 3.1%. The sample consisted of PBMCs. The receptors come from a male donor in good health and CMV-seronegative.

V is TRBV5-1 and J is TRBJ1-1; TRBD1 matches at 8 bases. V lost 0 bases to trimming and J lost 2 bases; unmatched junction nucleotides: 6. This CDR3 comprises 16 residues. The germline V gene has CDR1 SGHRS and CDR2 YFSETQ. CDR3 residues: CASSLGQGIFNTEAFF. CDR3 bases: TGCGCCAGCAGCTTGGGACAGGGGATATTTAACACTGAAGCTTTCTTT.

The chain joins TRBV13 to TRBJ2-7, with 9 nucleotides matching TRBD1. The ends lost 6 bases at V and 1 base at J; junction bases unmatched: 7. Germline values: CDR1 PRHDT, CDR2 FYEKMQ (reference sequence). The CDR3 runs to 15 residues. CDR3 region: CASRRGQGYSYEQYF. CDR3 nucleotides: TGTGCCAGCAGACGTGGACAGGGGTATTCCTACGAGCAGTACTTC.

The V gene is TRBV10-3, the J gene TRBJ2-1, with a weak D call TRBD2 (6 bases). The V gene's germline CDR1 is ENHRY and CDR2 SYGVKD. The ends were cut back, 7 bases at V and 0 bases at J, with 13 bases in the middle. This CDR3 is 15 amino acids long. The CDR3 reads CAIKTVGGSYNEQFF. CDR3 coding DNA: TGTGCCATCAAAACGGTCGGGGGCTCCTACAATGAGCAGTTCTTC.

The chain is built from TRBV28 and TRBJ2-4, with D possibly being TRBD1 (5 bases). Germline CDR1 is MDHEN and CDR2 is SYDVKM. The CDR3 length is 15 residues. V was shortened by 5 bases and J by 2 bases, with 13 bases between the two germline ends. The CDR3: CASSVQGNTKNIQYF. In nucleotides, the CDR3 is TGTGCCAGCAGTGTCCAGGGTAATACCAAAAACATTCAGTACTTC.

V usage is TRBV6-5 and J usage is TRBJ2-7, with TRBD2 as a possible D gene (5 bases). The CDR3 spans 14 residues. Trimming removed 6 bases at V and 5 bases at J, with 17 bases between. The V gene's germline CDR1 is MNHEY and CDR2 SVGAGI. The CDR3 here is CASSSGWERHEQYF. The CDR3 DNA is TGTGCCAGCAGCTCCGGGTGGGAGAGGCACGAGCAGTACTTC.

The chain carries TRBV10-3 and TRBJ2-1; maybe TRBD1 (6 bases). CDR1 is ENHRY and CDR2 is SYGVKD in the germline V gene. The CDR3 spans 12 residues. V lost 3 bases and J 11 bases, leaving 11 bases between the germline ends. The CDR3 nucleotides read TGTGCCATCAGTGACCGGGACATGCAGCAGTTCTTC. Amino acids: CAISDRDMQQFF.

This clone was counted once. This chain connects TRBV7-2 to TRBJ2-2; 8 positions agree with TRBD2. This CDR3 has 16 residues. CDR1 is SGHTA and CDR2 is FQGNSA in the germline V gene. The V segment lost 5 bases and the J segment 6 bases; nucleotides outside the gene matches: 11. DNA of the CDR3: TGTGCCAGCAGCCCCCACAGCGGGAGTAGGGCCGGGGAGCTGTTTTTT. Protein sequence: CASSPHSGSRAGELFF.

The J gene is TRBJ1-3, the V gene TRBV29-1; D ambiguous. The CDR3 loop spans 11 amino acids. Trimming stripped 6 bases from V and 4 bases from J, with 7 bases between. Looked up from germline, CDR1 is SQVTM and CDR2 is ANQGSEA. Here the CDR3 DNA reads TGCAGCGTCAGAAAGGGAAACACCATATATTTT. It encodes CSVRKGNTIYF.

This sequence joins TRBV2 and TRBJ2-3; D may be TRBD2 (6 bases). Per the germline V gene, CDR1 is SNHLY and CDR2 is FYNNEI. The CDR3 extends over 14 amino acids. V lost 9 bases, J lost 5 bases, and 18 bases lay in between. Here the CDR3 reads CARSVAGFIDTQYF. The CDR3 DNA is TGTGCCAGGTCGGTGGCGGGGTTTATAGATACGCAGTATTTT.

V usage is TRBV9 and J usage is TRBJ2-7; TRBD1 might be the D (5 bases). V lost 0 bases and J 6 bases, leaving 19 bases between the germline ends. Germline-derived CDR1 and CDR2 are SGDLS and YYNGEE. The CDR3 length is 16 residues. The CDR3 loop reads CASSVAGHHSLGEQYF. The CDR3 DNA sequence: TGTGCCAGCAGCGTAGCTGGACACCATTCCCTCGGCGAGCAGTACTTC.

The CDR3 loop reads CASSGPRSGNQPQHF. The CDR3 nucleotides are TGTGCCAGCAGTGGGCCCCGGTCGGGTAATCAGCCCCAGCATTTT. The V call is TRBV25-1, the J call TRBJ1-5; D ambiguous. Trimming left V 4 bases short and J 4 bases short, with 14 bases between. The CDR3 contains 15 residues. Germline V gives CDR1 MGHDK, CDR2 SYGVNS. Drawing the rest from reference TRBV25-1 and TRBJ1-5, the complete variable domain is EADIYQTPRYLVIGTGKKITLECSQTMGHDKMYWYQQDPGMELHLIHYSYGVNSTEKGDLSSESTVSRIRTEHFPLTLESARPSHTSQYLCASSGPRSGNQPQHFGDGTRLSIL.

The rearrangement joins TRBV2 to TRBJ2-1; 8 nucleotides line up with TRBD1. The CDR3 has 14 amino acids. In germline, CDR1 is SNHLY, CDR2 FYNNEI. Unmatched junction bases numbered 1, after V lost 2 bases and J lost 4 bases. As DNA, the CDR3 is TGTGCCAGCAGTGAAACAGGGGGGTACAATGAGCAGTTCTTC. Translating it yields CASSETGGYNEQFF.

The chain couples TRBV9 to TRBJ1-3; no clear D. This CDR3 comprises 14 residues. Trimming removed 0 bases at V and 2 bases at J, with 6 bases between. Germline-derived CDR1 and CDR2 are SGDLS and YYNGEE. The DNA for the CDR3 is TGTGCCAGCAGCGTAGAGTCGGCTGGAAACACCATATATTTT. It yields the protein CASSVESAGNTIYF.

The sample holds a few counts of this clone. The V call is TRBV5-6, the J call TRBJ1-4; a weak D match, TRBD1 (5 bases). V lost 0 bases and J 3 bases, leaving 9 bases between the germline ends. CDR1 and CDR2 from the germline V gene are SGHDT and YYEEEE. This CDR3 contains 15 residues. For the CDR3, the DNA is TGTGCCAGCAGCTTGGGGGACTGGGCTAATGAAAAACTGTTTTTT. It encodes CASSLGDWANEKLFF.

The genes are TRBV5-1 and TRBJ2-3, with 12 bases identical to TRBD2. The CDR3 length is 18 residues. Germline values: CDR1 SGHRS, CDR2 YFSETQ. V was clipped by 3 bases and J by 0 bases; unmatched bases: 8. The CDR3 DNA sequence: TGCGCCAGCAGCTGGTCCGGGACTAGCGGGCCTAGCACAGATACGCAGTATTTT. It is translated as CASSWSGTSGPSTDTQYF.

The chain carries TRBV18 and TRBJ2-1; 12 bases match TRBD1. Germline CDR1 KGHSH, CDR2 LQKENI. CDR3 length equals 15 residues. V trimming: 3 bases; J trimming: 7 bases; junction bases outside the gene matches: 4. CDR3 coding DNA: TGTGCCAGCTCACCGGGACAGGGGGCTTTGAATGAGCAGTTCTTC. This sequence encodes CASSPGQGALNEQFF.

The rearrangement links TRBV5-1 to TRBJ2-3, with 10 positions matching TRBD2. The CDR3 is 14 amino acids. The V and J ends lost 6 bases and 9 bases, in that order; junction bases with no gene match: 10. Looked up from germline, CDR1 is SGHRS and CDR2 is YFSETQ. This CDR3 is CASTLAGDQRTQYF. DNA for the CDR3: TGCGCCAGCACTCTAGCGGGAGACCAACGGACGCAGTATTTT. Combining the CDR3 with reference TRBV5-1 and TRBJ2-3 gives the whole variable domain KAGVTQTPRYLIKTRGQQVTLSCSPISGHRSVSWYQQTPGQGLQFLFEYFSETQRNKGNFPGRFSGRQFSNSRSEMNVSTLELGDSALYLCASTLAGDQRTQYFGPGTRLTVL.

The chain uses TRBV28 and TRBJ1-4, with 8 bases identical to TRBD1. Germline V gene lookup returns CDR1 MDHEN and CDR2 SYDVKM. CDR3 size: 14 residues. The ends lost 6 bases at V and 8 bases at J; junction bases unmatched: 8. CDR3 in DNA: TGTGCCAGCAGAACAACAGGGGGTGCGGAAAAACTGTTTTTT. Amino acid sequence: CASRTTGGAEKLFF.

This sequence joins TRBV27 and TRBJ2-7; 13 bases fit TRBD2. CDR1 and CDR2 (germline): MNHEY, SMNVEV (reference sequence). The V and J ends lost 0 bases and 5 bases, in that order; junction bases with no gene match: 1. The CDR3 loop spans 15 amino acids. The CDR3 bases are TGTGCCAGCAGTTTATCAGGGACTAGCGGGAACGAGCAGTACTTC. Protein: CASSLSGTSGNEQYF.

This clone has only a few counts. The chain combines TRBV28 with TRBJ2-7, with D possibly matching TRBD2 (6 bases). CDR1 is MDHEN, CDR2 SYDVKM, per germline. The CDR3 consists of 14 residues. The germline V and J ends were trimmed by 5 bases and 7 bases, with 18 bases remaining between them. The CDR3 loop is CASSGYGSKDEQYF. Here the CDR3 DNA reads TGTGCCAGCAGTGGATACGGGAGCAAGGATGAGCAGTACTTC.

The rearrangement links TRBV28 to TRBJ1-3, with TRBD1 identical over 10 bases. J lost 3 bases, V lost 3 bases, and 2 bases had no gene match. Germline CDR1 is MDHEN and CDR2 is SYDVKM. This CDR3 spans 15 amino acids. CDR3 nucleotides: TGTGCCAGCAGTTTGACAGGGGGCCGTGGAAACACCATATATTTT. Its translation is CASSLTGGRGNTIYF.

The rearrangement joins TRBV5-1 to TRBJ2-3; 14 bases align to TRBD2. V was clipped by 0 bases and J by 9 bases; unmatched bases: 6. Germline-derived CDR1 and CDR2 are SGHRS and YFSETQ. This CDR3 is 16 amino acids long. In nucleotides, the CDR3 is TGCGCCAGCAGCTTGGATGGGACTAGCGGGAGTAGGACGCAGTATTTT. The encoded protein is CASSLDGTSGSRTQYF.

In this sample, this clone turned up once. The CDR3: CASRQDRDRGTYF. The CDR3 DNA reads as TGTGCCAGCAGGCAGGACCGGGACAGGGGAACGTACTTC. The V and J genes are TRBV6-1 and TRBJ2-7, with 10 bases lining up with TRBD1. CDR1 and CDR2 (germline): MNHNS, SASEGT. The V gene end was trimmed by 6 bases and the J gene end by 12 bases; junction bases not matched to a gene: 11. CDR3 length equals 13 residues.

This chain links TRBV25-1 with TRBJ2-2, with TRBD2 matching over 11 bases. After removal of 4 bases from V and 2 bases from J, the junction contained 9 bases not matched to a gene. Germline V CDR1 and CDR2: MGHDK, SYGVNS. This CDR3 contains 18 residues. The CDR3 DNA is TGTGCCAGCAGTGCAATGGCCGGGACTAGCGGTAACACCGGGGAGCTGTTTTTT. It codes for CASSAMAGTSGNTGELFF.

The chain links TRBV28 to TRBJ2-7, with TRBD2 matching 9 bases. This CDR3 has 15 amino acids. Germline CDR1 reads MDHEN; CDR2 reads SYDVKM. J lost 4 bases, V lost 6 bases, and 10 bases had no gene match. As DNA, the CDR3 is TGTGCCAGCAGACCCCATAGCGGGAGTGGGTACGAGCAGTACTTC. Amino acids: CASRPHSGSGYEQYF. The variable domain in full, with the rest retrieved from reference TRBV28 and TRBJ2-7, is DVKVTQSSRYLVKRTGEKVFLECVQDMDHENMFWYRQDPGLGLRLIYFSYDVKMKEKGDIPEGYSVSREKKERFSLILESASTNQTSMYLCASRPHSGSGYEQYFGPGTRLTVT.